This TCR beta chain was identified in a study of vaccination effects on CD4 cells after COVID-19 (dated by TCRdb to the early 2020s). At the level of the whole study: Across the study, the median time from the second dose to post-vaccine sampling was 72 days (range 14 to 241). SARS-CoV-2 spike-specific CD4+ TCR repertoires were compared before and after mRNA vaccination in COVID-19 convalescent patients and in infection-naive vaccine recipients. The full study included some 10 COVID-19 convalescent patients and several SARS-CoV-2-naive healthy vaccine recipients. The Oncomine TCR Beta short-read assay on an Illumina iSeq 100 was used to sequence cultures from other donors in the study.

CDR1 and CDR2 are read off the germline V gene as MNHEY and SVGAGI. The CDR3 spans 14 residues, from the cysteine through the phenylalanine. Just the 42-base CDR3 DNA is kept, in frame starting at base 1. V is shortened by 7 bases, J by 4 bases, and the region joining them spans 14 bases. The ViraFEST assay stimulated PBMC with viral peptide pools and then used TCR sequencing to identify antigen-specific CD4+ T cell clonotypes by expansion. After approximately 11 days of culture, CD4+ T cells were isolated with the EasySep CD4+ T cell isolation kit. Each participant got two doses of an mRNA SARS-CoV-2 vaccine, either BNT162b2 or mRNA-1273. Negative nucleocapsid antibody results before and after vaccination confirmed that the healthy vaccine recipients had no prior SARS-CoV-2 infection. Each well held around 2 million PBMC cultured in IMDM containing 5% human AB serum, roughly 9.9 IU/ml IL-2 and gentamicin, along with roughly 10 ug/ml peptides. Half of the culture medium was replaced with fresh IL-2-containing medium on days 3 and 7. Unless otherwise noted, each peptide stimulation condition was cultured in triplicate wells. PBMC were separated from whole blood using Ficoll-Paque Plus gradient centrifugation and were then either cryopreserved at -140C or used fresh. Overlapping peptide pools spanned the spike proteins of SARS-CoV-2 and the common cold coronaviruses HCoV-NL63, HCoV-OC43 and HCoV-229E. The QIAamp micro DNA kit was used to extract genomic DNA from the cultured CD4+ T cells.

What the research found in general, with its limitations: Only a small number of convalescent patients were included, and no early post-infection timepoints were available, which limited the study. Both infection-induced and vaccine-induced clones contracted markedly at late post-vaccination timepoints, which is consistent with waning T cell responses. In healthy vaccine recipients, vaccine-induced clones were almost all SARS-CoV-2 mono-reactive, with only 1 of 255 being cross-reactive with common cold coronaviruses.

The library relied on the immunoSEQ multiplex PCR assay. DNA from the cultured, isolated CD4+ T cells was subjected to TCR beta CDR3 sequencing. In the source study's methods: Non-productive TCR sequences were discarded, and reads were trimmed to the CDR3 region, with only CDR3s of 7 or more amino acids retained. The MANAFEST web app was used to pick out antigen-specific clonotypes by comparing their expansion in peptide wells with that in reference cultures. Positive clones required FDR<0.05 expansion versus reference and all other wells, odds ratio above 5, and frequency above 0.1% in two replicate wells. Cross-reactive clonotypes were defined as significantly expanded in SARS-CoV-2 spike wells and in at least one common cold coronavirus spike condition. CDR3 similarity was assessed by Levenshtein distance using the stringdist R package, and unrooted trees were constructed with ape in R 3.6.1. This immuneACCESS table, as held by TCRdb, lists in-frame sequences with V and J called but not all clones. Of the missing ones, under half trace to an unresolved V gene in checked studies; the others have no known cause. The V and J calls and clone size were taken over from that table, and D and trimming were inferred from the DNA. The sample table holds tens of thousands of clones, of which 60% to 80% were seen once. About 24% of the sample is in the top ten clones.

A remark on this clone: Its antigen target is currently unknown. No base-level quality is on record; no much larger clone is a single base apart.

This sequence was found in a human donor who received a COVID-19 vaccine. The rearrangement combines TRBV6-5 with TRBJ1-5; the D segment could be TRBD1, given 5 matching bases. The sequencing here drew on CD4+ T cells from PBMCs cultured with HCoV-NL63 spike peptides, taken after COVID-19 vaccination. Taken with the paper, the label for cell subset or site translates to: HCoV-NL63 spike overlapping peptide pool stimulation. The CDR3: CASTRGGGNQPQHF. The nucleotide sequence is TGTGCCAGCACCCGGGGCGGAGGGAATCAGCCCCAGCATTTT.